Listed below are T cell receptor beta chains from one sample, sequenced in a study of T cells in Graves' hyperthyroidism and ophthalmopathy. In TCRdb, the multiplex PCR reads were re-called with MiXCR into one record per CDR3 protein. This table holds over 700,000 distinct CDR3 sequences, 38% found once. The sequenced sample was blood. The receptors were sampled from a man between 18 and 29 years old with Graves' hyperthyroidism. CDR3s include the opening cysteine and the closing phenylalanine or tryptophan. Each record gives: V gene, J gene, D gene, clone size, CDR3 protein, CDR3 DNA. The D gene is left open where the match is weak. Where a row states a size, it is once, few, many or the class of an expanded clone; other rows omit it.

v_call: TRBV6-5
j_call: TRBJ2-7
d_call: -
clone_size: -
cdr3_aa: CASAPGGPYEQYF
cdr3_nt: TGTGCCAGCGCTCCCGGGGGGCCCTACGAGCAGTACTTC

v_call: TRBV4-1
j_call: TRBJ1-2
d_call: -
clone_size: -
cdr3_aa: CASSQDRLYGYTF
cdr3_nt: TGCGCCAGCAGCCAAGATCGCCTCTATGGCTACACCTTC

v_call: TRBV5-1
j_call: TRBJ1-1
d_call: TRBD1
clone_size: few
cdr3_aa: CASVRLPGGYTEAFF
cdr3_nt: TGCGCCAGCGTCCGTCTTCCAGGGGGGTACACTGAAGCTTTCTTT

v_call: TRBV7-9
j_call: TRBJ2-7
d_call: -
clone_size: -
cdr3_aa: CASSCHPTGSSHEQYF
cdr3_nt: TGTGCCAGCAGTTGCCACCCAACGGGATCCTCCCACGAGCAGTACTTC

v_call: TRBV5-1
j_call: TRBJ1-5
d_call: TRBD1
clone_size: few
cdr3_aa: CASSSRQGLRNQPQHF
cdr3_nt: TGCGCCAGCAGCTCGCGACAGGGTCTGCGCAATCAGCCCCAGCATTTT

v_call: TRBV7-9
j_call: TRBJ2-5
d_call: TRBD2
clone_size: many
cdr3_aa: CASSSWTSGSDETQYF
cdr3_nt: TGTGCCAGCAGCTCCTGGACTAGCGGGAGTGACGAGACCCAGTACTTC

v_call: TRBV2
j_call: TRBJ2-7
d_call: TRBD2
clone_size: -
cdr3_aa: CASSTGLAEYEQYF
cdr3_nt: TGTGCCAGCAGCACGGGACTAGCGGAGTACGAGCAGTACTTC

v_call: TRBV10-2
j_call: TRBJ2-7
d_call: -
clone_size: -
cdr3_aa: CASSQEPSGRPTLYEQYF
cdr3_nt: TGTGCCAGCAGCCAAGAACCCTCGGGACGGCCGACCTTATACGAGCAGTACTTC

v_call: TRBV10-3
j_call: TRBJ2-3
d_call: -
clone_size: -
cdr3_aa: CATRGSRITDTQYF
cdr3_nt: TGTGCCACCCGGGGGTCCAGGATTACAGATACGCAGTATTTT

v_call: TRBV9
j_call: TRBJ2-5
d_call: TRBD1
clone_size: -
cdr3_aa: CASSEGPTGQETQYF
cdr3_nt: TGTGCCAGCAGCGAAGGTCCGACAGGGCAAGAGACCCAGTACTTC

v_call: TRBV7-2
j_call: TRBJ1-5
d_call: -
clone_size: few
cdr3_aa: CASSFGSRLRVYQPQHF
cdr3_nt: TGTGCCAGCAGCTTCGGTAGTAGGCTACGGGTGTATCAGCCCCAGCATTTT

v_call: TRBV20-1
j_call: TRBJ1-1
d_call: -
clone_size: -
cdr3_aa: CSARDWVNTEAFF
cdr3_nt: TGCAGTGCTAGAGATTGGGTAAACACTGAAGCTTTCTTT

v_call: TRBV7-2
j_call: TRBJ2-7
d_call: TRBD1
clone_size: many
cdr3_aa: CASGGQGYEQYF
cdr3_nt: TGTGCCAGCGGGGGACAGGGCTACGAGCAGTACTTC

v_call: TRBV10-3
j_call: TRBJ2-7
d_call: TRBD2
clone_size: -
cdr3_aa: CAIRGGGETYEQYF
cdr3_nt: TGTGCCATCAGGGGGGGGGGGGAAACCTACGAGCAGTACTTC

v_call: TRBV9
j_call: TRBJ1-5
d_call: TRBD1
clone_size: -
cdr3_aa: CASSDKPGQGYEPQHF
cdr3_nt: TGTGCCAGCAGCGATAAGCCGGGACAGGGTTATGAGCCCCAGCATTTT

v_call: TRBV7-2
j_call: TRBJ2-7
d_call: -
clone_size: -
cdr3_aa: CASSWGRFYEQYF
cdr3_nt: TGTGCCAGCAGTTGGGGACGGTTCTACGAGCAGTACTTC

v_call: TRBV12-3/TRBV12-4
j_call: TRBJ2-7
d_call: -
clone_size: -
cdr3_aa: CASSLGDPGAYEQYF
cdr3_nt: TGTGCCAGCAGTTTAGGGGACCCGGGGGCCTACGAGCAGTACTTC

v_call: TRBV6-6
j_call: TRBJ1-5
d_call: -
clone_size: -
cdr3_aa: CASTTQGNQPQHF
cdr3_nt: TGTGCCAGCACCACACAGGGTAATCAGCCCCAGCATTTT